The T cell receptor beta chain under discussion was sequenced for a study of control samples from healthy donors and cancer patients. The J segment lost 4 bases and the V segment lost 4 bases, leaving 6 bases of the junction unmatched. The CDR3 is 14 residues long. CDR1 is LNHDA, CDR2 SQIVND, per germline (reference sequence). Sequencing used immunoSEQ multiplex PCR; TCRdb keeps in-frame clones, though not all of them. The sample consists of about 410,000 clones, 75% to 95% of them appearing once. This rearrangement joins TRBV19 to TRBJ1-2; 7 bases are shared with TRBD1. What was sequenced was PBMCs. This receptor was taken from a middle-aged man with head and neck cancer. This CDR3 reads CASSTNQGVYGYTF. The CDR3 region has the DNA TGTGCCAGTAGTACAAACCAGGGGGTCTATGGCTACACCTTC.